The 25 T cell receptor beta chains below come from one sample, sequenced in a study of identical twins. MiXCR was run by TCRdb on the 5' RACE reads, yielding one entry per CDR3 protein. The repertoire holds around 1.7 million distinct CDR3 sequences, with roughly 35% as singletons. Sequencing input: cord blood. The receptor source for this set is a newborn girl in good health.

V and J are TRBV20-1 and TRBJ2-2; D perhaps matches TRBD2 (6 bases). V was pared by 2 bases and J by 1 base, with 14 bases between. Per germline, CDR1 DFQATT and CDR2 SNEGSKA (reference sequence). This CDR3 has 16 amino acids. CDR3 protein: CSARPPSGVNTGELFF. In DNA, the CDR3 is TGCAGTGCTAGACCCCCCTCGGGGGTGAACACCGGGGAGCTGTTTTTT.

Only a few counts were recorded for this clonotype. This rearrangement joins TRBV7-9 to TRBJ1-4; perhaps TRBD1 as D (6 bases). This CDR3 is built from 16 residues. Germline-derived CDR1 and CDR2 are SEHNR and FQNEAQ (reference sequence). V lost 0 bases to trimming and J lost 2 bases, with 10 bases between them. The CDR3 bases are TGTGCCAGCAGCTTAGCTCAGGGGTGGACTAATGAAAAACTGTTTTTT. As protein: CASSLAQGWTNEKLFF. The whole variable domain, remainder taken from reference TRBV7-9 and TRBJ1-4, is DTGVSQNPRHKITKRGQNVTFRCDPISEHNRLYWYRQTLGQGPEFLTYFQNEAQLEKSRLLSDRFSAERPKGSFSTLEIQRTEQGDSAMYLCASSLAQGWTNEKLFFGSGTQLSVL.

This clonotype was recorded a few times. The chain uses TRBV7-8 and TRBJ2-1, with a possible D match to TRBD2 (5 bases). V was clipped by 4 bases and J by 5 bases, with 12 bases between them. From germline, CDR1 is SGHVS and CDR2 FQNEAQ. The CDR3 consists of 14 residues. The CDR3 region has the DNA TGTGCCAGCAGCTCCGGACTCATTCACAATGAGCAGTTCTTC. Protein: CASSSGLIHNEQFF.

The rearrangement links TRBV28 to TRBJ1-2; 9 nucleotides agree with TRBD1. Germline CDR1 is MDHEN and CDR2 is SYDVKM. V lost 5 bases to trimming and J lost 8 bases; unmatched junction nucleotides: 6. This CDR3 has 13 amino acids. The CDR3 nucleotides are TGTGCCAGCAGTGTACAGGGGGCATTAGGCTACACCTTC. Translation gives CASSVQGALGYTF.

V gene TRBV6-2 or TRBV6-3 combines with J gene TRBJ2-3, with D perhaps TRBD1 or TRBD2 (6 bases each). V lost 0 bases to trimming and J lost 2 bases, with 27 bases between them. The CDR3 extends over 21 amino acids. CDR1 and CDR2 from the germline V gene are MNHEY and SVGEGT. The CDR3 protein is CASSYSITWGAAIRLTDTQYF. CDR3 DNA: TGTGCCAGCAGTTACTCGATTACCTGGGGGGCCGCCATCAGACTCACAGATACGCAGTATTTT.

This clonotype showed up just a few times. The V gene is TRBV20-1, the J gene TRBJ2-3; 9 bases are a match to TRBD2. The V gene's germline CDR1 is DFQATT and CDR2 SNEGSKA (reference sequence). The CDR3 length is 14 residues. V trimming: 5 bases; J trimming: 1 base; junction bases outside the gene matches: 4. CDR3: CSAPSGVRTDTQYF. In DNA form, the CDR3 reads TGCAGTGCTCCTAGCGGGGTTCGCACAGATACGCAGTATTTT.

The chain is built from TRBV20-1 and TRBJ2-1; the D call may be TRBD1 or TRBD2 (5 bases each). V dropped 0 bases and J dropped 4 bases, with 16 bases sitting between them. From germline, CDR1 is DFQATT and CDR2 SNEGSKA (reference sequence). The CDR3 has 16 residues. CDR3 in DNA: TGCAGTGCTAGAGATGGGGCCCCGAGGGTTTACAATGAGCAGTTCTTC. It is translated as CSARDGAPRVYNEQFF.

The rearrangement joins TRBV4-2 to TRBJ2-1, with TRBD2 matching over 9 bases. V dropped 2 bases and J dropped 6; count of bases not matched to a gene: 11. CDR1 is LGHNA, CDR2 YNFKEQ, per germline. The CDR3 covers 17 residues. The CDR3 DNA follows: TGTGCCAGCAGCCAACGTGATGGTAGCGGGGGCTGCAATGAGCAGTTCTTC. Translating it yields CASSQRDGSGGCNEQFF.

CDR3 amino acids: CASSQELGLAAYNEQFF. CDR3 nucleotide sequence: TGTGCCAGCAGCCAAGAACTGGGTCTAGCGGCCTACAATGAGCAGTTCTTC. The chain couples TRBV4-2 to TRBJ2-1; 7 positions agree with TRBD2. The CDR3 runs to 17 residues. V shed 0 bases and J 2 bases; nucleotides not matched to a gene: 7. The germline gives CDR1 LGHNA, CDR2 YNFKEQ.

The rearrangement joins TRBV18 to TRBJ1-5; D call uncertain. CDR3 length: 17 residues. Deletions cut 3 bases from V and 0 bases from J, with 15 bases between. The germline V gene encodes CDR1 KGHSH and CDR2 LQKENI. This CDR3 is CASSPNSALYSNQPQHF. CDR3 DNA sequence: TGTGCCAGCTCACCTAACAGTGCTCTATATAGCAATCAGCCCCAGCATTTT.

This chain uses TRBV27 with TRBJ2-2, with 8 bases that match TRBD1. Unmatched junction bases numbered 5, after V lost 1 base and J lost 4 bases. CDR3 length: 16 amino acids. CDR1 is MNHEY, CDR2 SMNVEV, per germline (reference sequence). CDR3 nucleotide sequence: TGTGCCAGCAGTTTATGGGGGACAGGCTTCACCGGGGAGCTGTTTTTT. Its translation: CASSLWGTGFTGELFF.

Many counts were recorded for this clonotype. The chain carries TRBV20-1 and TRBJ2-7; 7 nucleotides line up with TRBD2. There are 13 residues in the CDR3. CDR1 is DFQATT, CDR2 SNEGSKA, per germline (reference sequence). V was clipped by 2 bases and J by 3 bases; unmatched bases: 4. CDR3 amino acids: CSARRLADYEQYF. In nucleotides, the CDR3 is TGCAGTGCTAGAAGGCTAGCGGACTACGAGCAGTACTTC.

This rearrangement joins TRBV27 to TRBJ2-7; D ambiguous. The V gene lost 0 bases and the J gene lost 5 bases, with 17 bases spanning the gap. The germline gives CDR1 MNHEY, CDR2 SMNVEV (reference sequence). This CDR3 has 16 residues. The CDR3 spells CASSLSGQTERDEQYF. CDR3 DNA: TGTGCCAGCAGTTTATCTGGGCAGACGGAACGGGACGAGCAGTACTTC.

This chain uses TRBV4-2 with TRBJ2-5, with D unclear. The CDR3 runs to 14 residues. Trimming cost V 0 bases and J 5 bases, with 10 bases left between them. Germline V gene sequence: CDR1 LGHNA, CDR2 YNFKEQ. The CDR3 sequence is CASSQDWPGETQYF. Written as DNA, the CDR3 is TGTGCCAGCAGCCAAGATTGGCCCGGGGAGACCCAGTACTTC.

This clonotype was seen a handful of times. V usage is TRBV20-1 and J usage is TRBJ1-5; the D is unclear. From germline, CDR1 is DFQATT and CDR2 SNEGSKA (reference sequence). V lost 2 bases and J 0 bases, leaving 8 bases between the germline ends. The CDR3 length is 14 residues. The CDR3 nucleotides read TGCAGTGCTAGATCCAGCGATAGCAATCAGCCCCAGCATTTT. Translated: CSARSSDSNQPQHF.

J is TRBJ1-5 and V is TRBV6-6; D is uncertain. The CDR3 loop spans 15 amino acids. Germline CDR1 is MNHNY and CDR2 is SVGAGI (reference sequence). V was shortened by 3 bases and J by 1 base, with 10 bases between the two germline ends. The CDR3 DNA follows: TGTGCCAGCAGTTATTCGACTTCAAGCAATCAGCCCCAGCATTTT. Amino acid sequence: CASSYSTSSNQPQHF.

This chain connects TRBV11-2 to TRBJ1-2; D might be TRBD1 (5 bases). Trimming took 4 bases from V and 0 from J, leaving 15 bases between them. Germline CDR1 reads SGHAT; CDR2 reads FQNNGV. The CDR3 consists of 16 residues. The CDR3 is CASSSISGGANYGYTF. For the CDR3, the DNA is TGTGCCAGCAGCTCCATCTCCGGGGGGGCTAACTATGGCTACACCTTC.

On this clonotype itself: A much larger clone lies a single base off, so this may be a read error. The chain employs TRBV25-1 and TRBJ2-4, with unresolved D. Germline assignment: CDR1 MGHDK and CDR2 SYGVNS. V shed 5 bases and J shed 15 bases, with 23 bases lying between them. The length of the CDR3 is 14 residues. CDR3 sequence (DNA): TGTGCCAGCAGTCCACAAGGAGCTTTGAACGAGCGGTACTTC. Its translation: CASSPQGALNERYF.

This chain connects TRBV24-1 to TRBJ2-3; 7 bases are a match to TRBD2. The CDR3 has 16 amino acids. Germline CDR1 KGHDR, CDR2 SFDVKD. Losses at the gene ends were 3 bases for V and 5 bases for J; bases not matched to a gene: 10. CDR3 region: CATSDLVGGPRDTQYF. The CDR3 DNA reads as TGTGCCACCAGTGATCTCGTGGGAGGGCCGAGAGATACGCAGTATTTT.

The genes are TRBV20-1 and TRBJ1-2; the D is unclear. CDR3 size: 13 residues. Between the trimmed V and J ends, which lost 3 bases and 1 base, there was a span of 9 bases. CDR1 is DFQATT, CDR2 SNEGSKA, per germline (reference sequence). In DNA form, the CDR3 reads TGCAGTGCTAGGGACGGAATTAACTATGGCTACACCTTC. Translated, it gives CSARDGINYGYTF.

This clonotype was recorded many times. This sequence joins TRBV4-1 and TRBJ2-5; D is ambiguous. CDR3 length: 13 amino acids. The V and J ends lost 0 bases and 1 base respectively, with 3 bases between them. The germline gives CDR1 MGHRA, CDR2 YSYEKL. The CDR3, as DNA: TGCGCCAGCAGCCAAGACCTCCAAGAGACCCAGTACTTC. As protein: CASSQDLQETQYF.

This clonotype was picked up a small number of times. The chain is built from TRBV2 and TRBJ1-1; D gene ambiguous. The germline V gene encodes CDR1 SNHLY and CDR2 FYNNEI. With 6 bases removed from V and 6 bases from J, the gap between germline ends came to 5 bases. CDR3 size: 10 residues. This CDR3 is CASRVSEAFF. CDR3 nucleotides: TGTGCCAGCAGAGTGTCTGAAGCTTTCTTT.

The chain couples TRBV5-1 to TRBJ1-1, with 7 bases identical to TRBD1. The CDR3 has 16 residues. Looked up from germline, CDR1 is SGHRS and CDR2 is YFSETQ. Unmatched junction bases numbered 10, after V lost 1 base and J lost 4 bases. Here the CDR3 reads CASSLLTGRVSTEAFF. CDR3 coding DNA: TGCGCCAGCAGCTTGTTGACAGGGAGGGTGAGCACTGAAGCTTTCTTT.

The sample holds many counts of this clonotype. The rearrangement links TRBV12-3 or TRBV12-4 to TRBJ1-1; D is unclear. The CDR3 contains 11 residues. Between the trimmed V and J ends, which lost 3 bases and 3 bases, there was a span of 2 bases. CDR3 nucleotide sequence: TGTGCCAGCAGTTTCCACACTGAAGCTTTCTTT. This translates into CASSFHTEAFF.

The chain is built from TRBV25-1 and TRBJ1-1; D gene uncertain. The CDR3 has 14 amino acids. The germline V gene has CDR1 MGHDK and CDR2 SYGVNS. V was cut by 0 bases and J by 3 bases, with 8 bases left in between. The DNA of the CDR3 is TGTGCCAGCAGTGAATATTCGAGGGACACTGAAGCTTTCTTT. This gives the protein CASSEYSRDTEAFF.